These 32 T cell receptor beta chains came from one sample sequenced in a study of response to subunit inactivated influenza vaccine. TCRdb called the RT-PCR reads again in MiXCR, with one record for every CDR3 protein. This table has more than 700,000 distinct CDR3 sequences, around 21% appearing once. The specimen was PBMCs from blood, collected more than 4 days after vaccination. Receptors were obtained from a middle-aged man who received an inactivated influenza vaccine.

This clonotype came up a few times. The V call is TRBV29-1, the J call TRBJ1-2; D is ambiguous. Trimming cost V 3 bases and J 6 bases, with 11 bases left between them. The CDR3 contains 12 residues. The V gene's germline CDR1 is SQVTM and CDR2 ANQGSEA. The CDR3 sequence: CSVDDRRHGYTF. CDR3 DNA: TGCAGCGTTGACGATAGGCGGCATGGCTACACCTTC.

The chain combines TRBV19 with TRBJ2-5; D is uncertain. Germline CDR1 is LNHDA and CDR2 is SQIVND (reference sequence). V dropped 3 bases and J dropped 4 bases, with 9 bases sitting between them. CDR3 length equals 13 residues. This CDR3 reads CASSIGQAETQYF. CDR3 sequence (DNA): TGTGCCAGTAGTATCGGTCAGGCAGAGACCCAGTACTTC.

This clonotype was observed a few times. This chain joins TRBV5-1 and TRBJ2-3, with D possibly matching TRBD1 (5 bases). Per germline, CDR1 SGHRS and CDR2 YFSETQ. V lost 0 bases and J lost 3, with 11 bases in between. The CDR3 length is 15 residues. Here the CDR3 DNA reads TGCGCCAGCAGCTTGGCCATCGACAGAACAGATACGCAGTATTTT. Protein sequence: CASSLAIDRTDTQYF.

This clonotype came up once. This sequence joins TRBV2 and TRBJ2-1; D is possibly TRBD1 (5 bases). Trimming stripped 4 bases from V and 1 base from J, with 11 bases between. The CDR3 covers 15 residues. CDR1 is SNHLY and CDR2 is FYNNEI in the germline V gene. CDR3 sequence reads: CASSGGLRSYNEQFF. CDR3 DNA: TGTGCCAGCAGTGGGGGCTTGAGGTCCTACAATGAGCAGTTCTTC.

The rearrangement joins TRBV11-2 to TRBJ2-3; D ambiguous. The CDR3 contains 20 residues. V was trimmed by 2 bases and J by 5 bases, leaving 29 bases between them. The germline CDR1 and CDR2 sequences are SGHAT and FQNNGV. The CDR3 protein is CASSLSFVAADGLMGDTQYF. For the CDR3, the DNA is TGTGCCAGCAGCTTAAGTTTCGTGGCTGCAGATGGGCTGATGGGAGATACGCAGTATTTT.

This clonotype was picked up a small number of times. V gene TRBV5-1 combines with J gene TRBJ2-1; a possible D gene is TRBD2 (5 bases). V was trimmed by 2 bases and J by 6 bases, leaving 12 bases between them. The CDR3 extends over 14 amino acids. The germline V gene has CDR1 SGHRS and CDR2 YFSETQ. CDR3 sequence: CASSFLLGSNEQFF. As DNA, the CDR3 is TGCGCCAGCAGCTTCCTACTAGGTAGCAATGAGCAGTTCTTC.

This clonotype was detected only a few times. The CDR3 sequence: CAVRGAEQYF. The CDR3 nucleotides are TGTGCCGTAAGAGGCGCCGAGCAGTACTTC. J is TRBJ2-7 and V is TRBV6-2 or TRBV6-3, with D unresolved. Trimming left V 11 bases short and J 6 bases short, with 11 bases between. The CDR3 spans 10 residues. Germline assignment: CDR1 MNHEY and CDR2 SVGEGT.

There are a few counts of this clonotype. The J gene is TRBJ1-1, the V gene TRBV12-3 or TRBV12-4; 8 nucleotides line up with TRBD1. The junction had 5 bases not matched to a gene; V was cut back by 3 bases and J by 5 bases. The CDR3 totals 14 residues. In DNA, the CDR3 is TGTGCCAGCAGTTTTGGGACAGGAAAGACTGAAGCTTTCTTT. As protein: CASSFGTGKTEAFF.

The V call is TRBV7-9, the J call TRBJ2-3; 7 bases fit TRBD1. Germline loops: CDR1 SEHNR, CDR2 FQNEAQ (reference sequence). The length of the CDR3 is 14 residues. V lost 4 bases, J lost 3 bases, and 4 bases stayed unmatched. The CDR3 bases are TGTGCCAGCAGCTACCGACAGGGAACAGATACGCAGTATTTT. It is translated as CASSYRQGTDTQYF.

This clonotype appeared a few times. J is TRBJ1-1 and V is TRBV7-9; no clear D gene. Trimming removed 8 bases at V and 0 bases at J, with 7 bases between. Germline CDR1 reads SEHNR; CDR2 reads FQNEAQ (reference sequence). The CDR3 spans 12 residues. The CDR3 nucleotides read TGTGCCAGCCAAGCGATGAACACTGAAGCTTTCTTT. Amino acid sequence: CASQAMNTEAFF.

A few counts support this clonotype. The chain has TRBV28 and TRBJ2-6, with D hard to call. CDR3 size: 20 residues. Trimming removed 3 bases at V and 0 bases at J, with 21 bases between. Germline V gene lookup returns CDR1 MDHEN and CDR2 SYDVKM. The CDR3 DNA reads TGTGCCAGCAGTTTTTTTCGGCAGTTCGGACCGACCTCTGGGGCCAACGTCCTGACTTTC. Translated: CASSFFRQFGPTSGANVLTF.

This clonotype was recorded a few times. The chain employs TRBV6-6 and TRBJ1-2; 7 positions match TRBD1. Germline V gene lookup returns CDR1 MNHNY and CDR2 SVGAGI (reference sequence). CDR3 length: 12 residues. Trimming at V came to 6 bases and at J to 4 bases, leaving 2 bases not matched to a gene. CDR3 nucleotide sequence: TGTGCCAGCAGACAGGGGAGCTATGGCTACACCTTC. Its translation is CASRQGSYGYTF.

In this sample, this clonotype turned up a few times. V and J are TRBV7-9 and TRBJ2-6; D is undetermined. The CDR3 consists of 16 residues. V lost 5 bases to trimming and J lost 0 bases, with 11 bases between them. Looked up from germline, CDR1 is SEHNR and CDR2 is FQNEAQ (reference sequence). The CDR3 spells CASSLDLSSGANVLTF. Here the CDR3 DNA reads TGTGCCAGCAGCCTAGACCTTAGCTCTGGGGCCAACGTCCTGACTTTC. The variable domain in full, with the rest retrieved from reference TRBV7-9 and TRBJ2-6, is DTGVSQNPRHKITKRGQNVTFRCDPISEHNRLYWYRQTLGQGPEFLTYFQNEAQLEKSRLLSDRFSAERPKGSFSTLEIQRTEQGDSAMYLCASSLDLSSGANVLTFGAGSRLTVL.

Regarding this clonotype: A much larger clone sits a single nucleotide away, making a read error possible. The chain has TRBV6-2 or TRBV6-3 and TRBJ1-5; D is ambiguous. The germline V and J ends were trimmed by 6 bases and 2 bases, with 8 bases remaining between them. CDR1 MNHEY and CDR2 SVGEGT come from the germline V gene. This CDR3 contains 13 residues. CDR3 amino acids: CASSRFGNQPQHF. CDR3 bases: TGTGCCAGCAGCAGGTTTGGCAATCAGCCCCAGCATTTT.

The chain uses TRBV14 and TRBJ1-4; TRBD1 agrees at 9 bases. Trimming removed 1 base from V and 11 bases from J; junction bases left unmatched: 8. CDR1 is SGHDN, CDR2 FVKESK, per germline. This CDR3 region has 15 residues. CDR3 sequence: CASSQVGQGWDKLFF. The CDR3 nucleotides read TGTGCCAGCAGCCAAGTGGGACAGGGCTGGGATAAACTGTTTTTT.

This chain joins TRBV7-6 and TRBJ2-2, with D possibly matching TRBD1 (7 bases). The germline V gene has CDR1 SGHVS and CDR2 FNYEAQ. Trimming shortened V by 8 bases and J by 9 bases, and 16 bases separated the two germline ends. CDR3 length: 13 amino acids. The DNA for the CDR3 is TGTGCCAGCCGCCCAGGGGGGCGGCGGGAGCTGTTTTTT. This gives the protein CASRPGGRRELFF.

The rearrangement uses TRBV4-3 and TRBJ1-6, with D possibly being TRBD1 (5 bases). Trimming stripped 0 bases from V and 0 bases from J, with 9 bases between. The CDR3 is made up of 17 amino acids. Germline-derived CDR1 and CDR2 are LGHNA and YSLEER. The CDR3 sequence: CASSQDDSRSYNSPLHF. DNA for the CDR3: TGCGCCAGCAGCCAAGATGACAGTCGCTCCTATAATTCACCCCTCCACTTT.

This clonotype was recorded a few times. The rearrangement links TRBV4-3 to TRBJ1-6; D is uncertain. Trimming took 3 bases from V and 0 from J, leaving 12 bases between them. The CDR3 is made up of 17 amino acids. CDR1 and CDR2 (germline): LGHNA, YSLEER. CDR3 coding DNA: TGCGCCAGCAGCCAGGCTCCATTAAGCTCCTATAATTCACCCCTCCACTTT. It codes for CASSQAPLSSYNSPLHF.

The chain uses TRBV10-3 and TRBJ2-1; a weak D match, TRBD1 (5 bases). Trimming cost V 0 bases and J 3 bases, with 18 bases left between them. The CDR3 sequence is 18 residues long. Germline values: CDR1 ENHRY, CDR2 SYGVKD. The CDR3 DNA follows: TGTGCCATCAGTGAGTCGATTGGGGCAATCCCTAACTACAATGAGCAGTTCTTC. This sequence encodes CAISESIGAIPNYNEQFF.

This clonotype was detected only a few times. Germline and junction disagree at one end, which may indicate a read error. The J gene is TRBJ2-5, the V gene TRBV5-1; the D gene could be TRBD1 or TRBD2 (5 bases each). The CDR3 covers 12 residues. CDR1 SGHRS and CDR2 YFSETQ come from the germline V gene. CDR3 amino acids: CASSLGGDERDF. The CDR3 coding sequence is TGCGCCAGCAGCTTAGGTGGGGACGAGCGAGACTTC.

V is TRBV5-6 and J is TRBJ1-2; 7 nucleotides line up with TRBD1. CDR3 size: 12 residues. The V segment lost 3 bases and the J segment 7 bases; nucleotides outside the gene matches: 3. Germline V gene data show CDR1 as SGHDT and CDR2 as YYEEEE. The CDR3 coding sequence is TGTGCCAGCAGCTCCACAGGGGTTGGCTACACCTTC. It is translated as CASSSTGVGYTF.

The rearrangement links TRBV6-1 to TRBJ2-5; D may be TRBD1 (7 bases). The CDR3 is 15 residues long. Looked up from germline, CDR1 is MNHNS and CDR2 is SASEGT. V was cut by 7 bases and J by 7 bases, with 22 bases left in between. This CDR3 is CASIGGTVKKGTQYF. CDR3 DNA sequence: TGTGCCAGCATTGGGGGGACAGTAAAAAAAGGGACCCAGTACTTC.

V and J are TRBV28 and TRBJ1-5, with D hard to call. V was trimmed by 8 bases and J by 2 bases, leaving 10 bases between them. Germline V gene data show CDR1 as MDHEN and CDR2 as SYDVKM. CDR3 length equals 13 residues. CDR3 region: CASRTDGNQPQHF. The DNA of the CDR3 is TGTGCCAGCCGGACTGACGGCAATCAGCCCCAGCATTTT.

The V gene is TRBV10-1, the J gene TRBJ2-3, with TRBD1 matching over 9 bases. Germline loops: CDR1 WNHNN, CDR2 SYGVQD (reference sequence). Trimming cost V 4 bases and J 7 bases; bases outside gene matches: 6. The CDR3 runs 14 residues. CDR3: CASSGRDRENTQYF. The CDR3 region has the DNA TGCGCCAGCAGTGGCCGGGACAGGGAGAATACGCAGTATTTT.

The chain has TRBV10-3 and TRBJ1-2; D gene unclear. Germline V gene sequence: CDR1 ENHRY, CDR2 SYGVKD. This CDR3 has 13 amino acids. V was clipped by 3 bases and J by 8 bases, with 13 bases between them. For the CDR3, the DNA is TGTGCCATCAGTGATTTGCCGCGGGTAGGCTACACCTTC. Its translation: CAISDLPRVGYTF.

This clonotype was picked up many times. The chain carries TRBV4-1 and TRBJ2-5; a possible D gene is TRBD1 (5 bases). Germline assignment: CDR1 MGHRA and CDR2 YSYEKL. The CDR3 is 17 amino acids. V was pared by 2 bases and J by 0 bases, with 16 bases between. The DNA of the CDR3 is TGCGCCAGCAGCCAACAAACAGGCTTCTTCAACCAAGAGACCCAGTACTTC. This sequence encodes CASSQQTGFFNQETQYF.

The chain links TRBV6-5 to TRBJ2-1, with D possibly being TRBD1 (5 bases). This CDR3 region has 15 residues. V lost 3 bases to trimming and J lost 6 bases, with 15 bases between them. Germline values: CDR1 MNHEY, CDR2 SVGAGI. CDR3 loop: CASSYSRTQINEQFF. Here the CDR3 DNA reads TGTGCCAGCAGTTATTCTCGGACACAAATCAATGAGCAGTTCTTC.

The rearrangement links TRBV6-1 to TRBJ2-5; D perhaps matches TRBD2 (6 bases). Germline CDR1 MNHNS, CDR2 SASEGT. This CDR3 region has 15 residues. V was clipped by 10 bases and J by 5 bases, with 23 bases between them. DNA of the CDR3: TGTGCCACCAAAAAGGCGGGACCGGTCTCTGAGACCCAGTACTTC. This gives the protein CATKKAGPVSETQYF.

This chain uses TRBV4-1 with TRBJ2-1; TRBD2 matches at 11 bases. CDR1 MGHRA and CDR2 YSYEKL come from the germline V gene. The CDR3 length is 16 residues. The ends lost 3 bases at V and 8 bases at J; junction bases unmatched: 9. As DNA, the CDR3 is TGCGCCAGCAGCCAGATTAGCGGGGGGGCCGGTTATGAGCAGTTCTTC. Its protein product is CASSQISGGAGYEQFF.

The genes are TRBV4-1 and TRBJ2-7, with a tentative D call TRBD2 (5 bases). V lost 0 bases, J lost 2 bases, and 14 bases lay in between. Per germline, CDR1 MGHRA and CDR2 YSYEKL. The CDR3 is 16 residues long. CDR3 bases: TGCGCCAGCAGCCAAGACCCCGGACTTCCCGCCTACGAGCAGTACTTC. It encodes CASSQDPGLPAYEQYF.

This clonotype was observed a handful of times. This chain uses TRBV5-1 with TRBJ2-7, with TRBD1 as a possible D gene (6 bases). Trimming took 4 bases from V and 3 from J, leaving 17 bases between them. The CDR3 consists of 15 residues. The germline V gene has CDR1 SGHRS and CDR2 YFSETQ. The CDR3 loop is CASSISSGTRYEQYF. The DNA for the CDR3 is TGCGCCAGCAGCATCAGCTCCGGGACACGCTACGAGCAGTACTTC.

The CDR3 DNA follows: TGCAGTGCTAAAGGGACTAGCGGGAACTACAATGAGCAGTTCTTC. Protein sequence: CSAKGTSGNYNEQFF. This chain connects TRBV20-1 to TRBJ2-1; 13 bases are a match to TRBD2. This CDR3 is 15 amino acids long. Trimming at V came to 4 bases and at J to 3 bases, leaving 3 bases not matched to a gene. Per germline, CDR1 DFQATT and CDR2 SNEGSKA (reference sequence).